A selection of T cell receptor beta chains follows, all from one sample in a study of blood T cell repertoires in COVID-19. TCRdb keeps only in-frame clones here, not all; method: immunoSEQ multiplex PCR. The data show about 220,000 clones, around 81% seen once. The specimen was peripheral blood. These receptors originate from a woman in her 70s with acute or convalescent COVID-19. Each CDR3 is given with its conserved first and last residue. D genes are given only for firm matches. Only some rows state a clone size, as once, few, many or a class for expanded clones.

j_gene	d_gene	v_gene	abundance	CDR3nt	CDR3aa
TRBJ2-1	TRBD2	TRBV9	-	TGTGCCAGCAGCGTTAGCGGGGGGGAGACCTACAATGAGCAGTTCTTC	CASSVSGGETYNEQFF
TRBJ2-3	TRBD2	TRBV18	-	TGTGCCAGCTCACCACCCGGGACTAGGGGGGCAGATACGCAGTATTTT	CASSPPGTRGADTQYF
TRBJ2-5	-	TRBV5-1	-	TGCGCCAGCAGCTTGATCCCACTAGATCAAGAGACCCAGTACTTC	CASSLIPLDQETQYF
TRBJ2-1	TRBD1	TRBV6-5	-	TGTGCCAGCAGTAACGACAGGGGCAATGAGCAGTTCTTC	CASSNDRGNEQFF
TRBJ1-6	TRBD1	TRBV27	-	TGTGCCAGCAGTCAGGACAGGGGGTATGGTTCACCCCTCCACTTT	CASSQDRGYGSPLHF
TRBJ1-2	TRBD1	TRBV6-6	-	TGTGCCAGCAGCCCGGGACAGTTAAACTATGGCTACACCTTC	CASSPGQLNYGYTF
TRBJ2-1	TRBD2	TRBV19	-	TGTGCCAGTAGTACCAGGACTAGCCTCAATGAGCAGTTCTTC	CASSTRTSLNEQFF
TRBJ2-5	-	TRBV7-6	-	TGTGCCAGCAGCTTCCTACAAGAGACCCAGTACTTC	CASSFLQETQYF
TRBJ1-1	-	TRBV7-9	-	TGTGCCAGCAGCCAACAGGTATCGACTGAAGCTTTCTTT	CASSQQVSTEAFF
TRBJ2-3	TRBD2	TRBV11-2	-	TGTGCCAGCAGCTCCAAGGGAGCGGGGGGGCAACTAGATACGCAGTATTTT	CASSSKGAGGQLDTQYF
TRBJ1-3	TRBD1	TRBV18	-	TGTGCCAGCTCGTCCGGGACAGGGATCGGAAACACCATATATTTT	CASSSGTGIGNTIYF
TRBJ1-6	-	TRBV5-6	-	TGTGCCAGCAGCGCGATGGATAATTCACCCCTCCACTTT	CASSAMDNSPLHF
TRBJ2-7	-	TRBV18	-	TGTGCCAGCTCACCGGGACAACACTACGAGCAGTACTTC	CASSPGQHYEQYF
TRBJ2-7	-	TRBV2	-	TGTGCCAGCAGTAAGGGGGTCTCGTACTACGAGCAGTACTTC	CASSKGVSYYEQYF
TRBJ1-2	-	TRBV12-5	once	TGTGCTAGTGGTTTGGTACGAGACACCCCTAACTATGGCTACACCTTC	CASGLVRDTPNYGYTF
TRBJ1-4	TRBD1	TRBV6-5	-	TGTGCCAGCAGTTACTCCCTGCAGGGGGGCGGTGAAAAACTGTTTTTT	CASSYSLQGGGEKLFF
TRBJ2-7	-	TRBV11-3	-	TGTGCCAGCAGCTTAAACGTGGGGGGGCCCTACGAGCAGTACTTC	CASSLNVGGPYEQYF
TRBJ2-3	TRBD2	TRBV7-2	-	TGTGCCAGCAGCTTAGCGATCCGGACTAGCGGGCCAGATACGCAGTATTTT	CASSLAIRTSGPDTQYF
TRBJ1-3	TRBD1	TRBV5-1	-	TGCGCCAGCAGCTTGGAGGGGGCCACCTCTGGAAACACCATATATTTT	CASSLEGATSGNTIYF
TRBJ1-3	-	TRBV5-1	-	TGCGCCAGCAGCTTGTCTAGCGATGGAAACACCATATATTTT	CASSLSSDGNTIYF
TRBJ2-5	TRBD2	TRBV11-2	-	TGTGCCAGCAGCTCAACCGGGACTAGCGGGGTTTCCAGTGGGACCCAGTACTTC	CASSSTGTSGVSSGTQYF
TRBJ2-7	TRBD1	TRBV24-1	-	TGTGCCACCAGTGATTTATCGACCGGGACAGGGTTAAACGAGCAGTACTTC	CATSDLSTGTGLNEQYF
TRBJ2-3	-	TRBV6-2/TRBV6-3	-	TGTGCCAGCAGTAAAAAGGACAACACAGATACGCAGTATTTT	CASSKKDNTDTQYF
TRBJ2-7	-	TRBV4-1	-	TGCGCCAGCAGCCAAGCACAGCAAGCAGACGAGCAGTACTTC	CASSQAQQADEQYF
TRBJ1-3	-	TRBV6-5	-	TGTGCCAGCAGTACCCCCGGGACATCCGGAAACACCATATATTTT	CASSTPGTSGNTIYF
TRBJ2-3	TRBD2	TRBV5-8	-	TGTGCCAGCAGCTCACTAGCGGGGGTAGATACGCAGTATTTT	CASSSLAGVDTQYF